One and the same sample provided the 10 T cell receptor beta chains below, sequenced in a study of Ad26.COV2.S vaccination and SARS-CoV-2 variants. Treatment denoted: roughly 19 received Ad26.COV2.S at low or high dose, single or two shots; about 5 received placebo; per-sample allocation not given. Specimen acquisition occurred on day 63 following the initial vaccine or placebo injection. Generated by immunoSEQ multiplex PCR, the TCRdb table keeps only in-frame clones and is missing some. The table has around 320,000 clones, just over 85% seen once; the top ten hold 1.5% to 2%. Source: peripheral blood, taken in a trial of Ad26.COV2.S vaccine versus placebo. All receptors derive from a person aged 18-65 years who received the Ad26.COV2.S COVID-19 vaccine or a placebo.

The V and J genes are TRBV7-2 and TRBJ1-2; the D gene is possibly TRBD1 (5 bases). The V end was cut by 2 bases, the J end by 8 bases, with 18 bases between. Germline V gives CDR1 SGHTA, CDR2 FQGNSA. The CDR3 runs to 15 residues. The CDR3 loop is CASSLFGTGRAGYTF. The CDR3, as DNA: TGTGCCAGCAGCTTATTTGGGACTGGGCGGGCGGGCTACACCTTC.

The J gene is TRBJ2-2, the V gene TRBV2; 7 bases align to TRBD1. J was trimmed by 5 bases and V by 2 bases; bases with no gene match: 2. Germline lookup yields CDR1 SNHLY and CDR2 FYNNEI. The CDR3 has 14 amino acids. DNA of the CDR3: TGTGCCAGCAGTGAAACCAGGGGGACCGGGGAGCTGTTTTTT. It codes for CASSETRGTGELFF.

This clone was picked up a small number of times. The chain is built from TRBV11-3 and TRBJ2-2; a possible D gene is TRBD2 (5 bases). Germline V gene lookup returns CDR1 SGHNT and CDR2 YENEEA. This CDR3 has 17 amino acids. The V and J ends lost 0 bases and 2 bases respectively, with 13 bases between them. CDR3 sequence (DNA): TGTGCCAGCAGCTTAGATGGGAGACGGGGAAACACCGGGGAGCTGTTTTTT. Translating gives CASSLDGRRGNTGELFF.

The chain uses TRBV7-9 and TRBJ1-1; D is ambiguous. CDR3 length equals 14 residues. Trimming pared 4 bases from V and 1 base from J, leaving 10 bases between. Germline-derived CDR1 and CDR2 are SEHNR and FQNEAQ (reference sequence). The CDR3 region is CASSSFRTNTEAFF. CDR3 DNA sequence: TGTGCCAGCAGCTCATTCAGGACGAACACTGAAGCTTTCTTT. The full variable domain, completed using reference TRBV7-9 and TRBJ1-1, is DTGVSQNPRHKITKRGQNVTFRCDPISEHNRLYWYRQTLGQGPEFLTYFQNEAQLEKSRLLSDRFSAERPKGSFSTLEIQRTEQGDSAMYLCASSSFRTNTEAFFGQGTRLTVV.

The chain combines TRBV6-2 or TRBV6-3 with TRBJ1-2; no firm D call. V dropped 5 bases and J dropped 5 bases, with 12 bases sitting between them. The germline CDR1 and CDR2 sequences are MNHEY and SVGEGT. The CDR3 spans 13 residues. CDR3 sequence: CASSLRDAYGYTF. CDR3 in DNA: TGTGCCAGCAGTCTCCGGGATGCTTATGGCTACACCTTC.

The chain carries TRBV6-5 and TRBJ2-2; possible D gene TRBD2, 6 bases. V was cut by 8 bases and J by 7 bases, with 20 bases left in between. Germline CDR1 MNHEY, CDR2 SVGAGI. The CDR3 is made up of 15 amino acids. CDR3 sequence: CASSRRLRGIGELFF. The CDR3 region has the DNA TGTGCCAGCTCCAGGCGGCTCCGGGGGATCGGGGAGCTGTTTTTT.

CDR3 in DNA: TGTGCCAGCTCGACGGCGGGACTCGCCCCCTCCGATACGCAGTATTTT. Residues: CASSTAGLAPSDTQYF. The chain has TRBV18 and TRBJ2-3; D possibly corresponds to TRBD2 (6 bases). This CDR3 is built from 16 residues. In germline, CDR1 is KGHSH, CDR2 LQKENI. V was trimmed by 6 bases and J by 6 bases, leaving 22 bases between them.

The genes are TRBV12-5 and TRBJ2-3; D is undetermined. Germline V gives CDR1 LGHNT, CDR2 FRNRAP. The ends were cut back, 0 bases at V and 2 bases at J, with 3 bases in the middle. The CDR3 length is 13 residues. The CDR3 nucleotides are TGTGCTAGTGGTTTGGTGAACACAGATACGCAGTATTTT. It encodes CASGLVNTDTQYF.

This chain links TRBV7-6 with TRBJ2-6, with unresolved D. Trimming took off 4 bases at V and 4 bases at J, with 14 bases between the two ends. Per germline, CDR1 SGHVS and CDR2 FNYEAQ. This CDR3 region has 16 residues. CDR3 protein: CASSSGSRLGANVLTF. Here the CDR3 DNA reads TGTGCCAGCAGCTCCGGGTCACGGTTGGGGGCCAACGTCCTGACTTTC.

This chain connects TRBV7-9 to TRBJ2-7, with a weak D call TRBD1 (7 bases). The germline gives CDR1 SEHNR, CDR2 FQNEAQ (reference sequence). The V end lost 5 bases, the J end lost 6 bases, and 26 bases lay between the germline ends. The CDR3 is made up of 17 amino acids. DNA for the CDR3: TGTGCCAGCAGCGCCCCCCGGGGGTCGGGACAGTCGAGCGAGCAGTACTTC. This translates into CASSAPRGSGQSSEQYF.